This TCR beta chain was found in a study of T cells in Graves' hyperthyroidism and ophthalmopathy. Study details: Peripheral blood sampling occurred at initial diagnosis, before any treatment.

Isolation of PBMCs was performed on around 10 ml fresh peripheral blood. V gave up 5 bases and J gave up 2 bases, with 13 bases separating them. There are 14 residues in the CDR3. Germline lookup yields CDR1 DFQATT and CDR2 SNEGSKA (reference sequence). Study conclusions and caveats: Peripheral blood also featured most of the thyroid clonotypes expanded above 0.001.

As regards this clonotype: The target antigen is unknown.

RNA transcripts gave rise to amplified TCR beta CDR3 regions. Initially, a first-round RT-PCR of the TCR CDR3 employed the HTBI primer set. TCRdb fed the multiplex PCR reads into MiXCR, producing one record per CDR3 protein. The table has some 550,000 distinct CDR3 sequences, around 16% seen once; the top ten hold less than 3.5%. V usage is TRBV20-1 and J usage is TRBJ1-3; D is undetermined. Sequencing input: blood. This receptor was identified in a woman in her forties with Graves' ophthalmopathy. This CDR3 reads CSAAARSAGNTIYF. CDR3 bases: TGCAGTGCTGCTGCCCGGAGCGCTGGAAACACCATATATTTT.